These 28 T cell receptor beta chains came from one sample sequenced in a study of glioma-infiltrating T cells. Using RNA template, CDR3s of TCR alpha and beta were amplified with iRepertoire arm-PCR. One entry per CDR3 protein results from TCRdb running MiXCR on the multiplex PCR reads. The table shows a few hundred thousand distinct CDR3 sequences, with roughly two fifths occurring only once. The sample comprised glioma tissue, nonneoplastic brain tissue, or PBMCs (not recorded which). These receptors all stem from a human donor with low-grade glioma or glioblastoma, undergoing nonglioma brain surgery, or in good health (not recorded which).

Comments on this clonotype: At one end the junction does not follow the germline gene, possibly because of a read error. For the CDR3, the DNA is TGTGCCAGCAGCTTTCAAATCACAGATACACAGTATTTT. The encoded protein is CASSFQITDTQYF. This chain uses TRBV7-2 with TRBJ2-3; D call uncertain. Germline CDR1 is SGHTA and CDR2 is FQGNSA. This CDR3 is 13 amino acids long.

This clonotype was detected a few times. J is TRBJ2-1 and V is TRBV20-1; the D is unclear. V shed 0 bases and J shed 1 base, with 10 bases lying between them. The V gene's germline CDR1 is DFQATT and CDR2 SNEGSKA (reference sequence). The CDR3 covers 15 residues. CDR3 protein: CSARDSWVSYNEQFF. The CDR3 bases are TGCAGTGCTAGAGATAGTTGGGTGTCCTACAATGAGCAGTTCTTC.

For this clonotype: With a much larger clone just one base away, this may be a read error. CDR3 residues: CASRPGTIYNEQYF. As DNA, the CDR3 is TGTGCCAGTCGCCCCGGGACAATCTACAATGAGCAGTACTTC. This chain joins TRBV6-6 and TRBJ2-7; possible D gene TRBD1, 6 bases. V lost 9 bases and J lost 7, with 22 bases in between. CDR1 is MNHNY, CDR2 SVGAGI, per germline (reference sequence). The CDR3 contains 14 residues.

As DNA, the CDR3 is TGCAGTGCTGCGAGCGGGCCAGCGAACACCGGGGAGCTGTTTTTT. It yields the protein CSAASGPANTGELFF. The chain is built from TRBV20-1 and TRBJ2-2, with D tentatively TRBD2 (6 bases). Looked up from germline, CDR1 is DFQATT and CDR2 is SNEGSKA (reference sequence). The V end was cut by 5 bases, the J end by 0 bases, with 13 bases between. This CDR3 comprises 15 residues.

This clonotype was observed at least ten times. V gene TRBV20-1 combines with J gene TRBJ2-3; 11 nucleotides line up with TRBD2. Germline V gene sequence: CDR1 DFQATT, CDR2 SNEGSKA (reference sequence). This CDR3 is built from 15 residues. Losses at the gene ends were 3 bases for V and 5 bases for J; bases not matched to a gene: 7. CDR3 region: CSASDSGRAGDTQYF. The CDR3 coding sequence is TGCAGTGCTAGTGATAGCGGGAGGGCCGGAGATACGCAGTATTTT.

Turning to this clonotype: The junction and the germline gene differ at one end; a read error may be behind it. The chain joins TRBV20-1 to TRBJ2-5, with 8 bases that match TRBD2. In germline, CDR1 is DFQATT, CDR2 SNEGSKA (reference sequence). The CDR3 is made up of 16 amino acids. The DNA for the CDR3 is TGCATTGCTAGAGATTTCGGGGGGGGACTTCAAGAGACCCAGTACTTC. As protein: CIARDFGGGLQETQYF.

In this sample, this clonotype turned up many times. The rearrangement links TRBV27 to TRBJ1-3; D might be TRBD1 (5 bases). The V gene's germline CDR1 is MNHEY and CDR2 SMNVEV (reference sequence). The CDR3 contains 15 residues. V lost 1 base and J lost 2, with 9 bases in between. The CDR3 is CASSLFWGTGNTIYF. The DNA for the CDR3 is TGTGCCAGCAGTTTATTTTGGGGCACTGGAAACACCATATATTTT.

This clonotype occurred a few times. The rearrangement links TRBV20-1 to TRBJ1-6; D not certain. The CDR3 contains 15 residues. Germline V gene lookup returns CDR1 DFQATT and CDR2 SNEGSKA (reference sequence). The V gene lost 1 base and the J gene lost 0 bases, with 7 bases spanning the gap. CDR3 sequence (DNA): TGCAGTGCTAGAGCCGGAAGCTCCTATAATTCACCCCTCCACTTT. It codes for CSARAGSSYNSPLHF.

The rearrangement uses TRBV28 and TRBJ1-1; a possible D gene is TRBD1 (5 bases). Trimming took 6 bases from V and 6 from J, leaving 20 bases between them. Germline assignment: CDR1 MDHEN and CDR2 SYDVKM. This CDR3 is 15 amino acids long. The CDR3 reads CASRHQSQGLAEAFF. CDR3 DNA sequence: TGTGCCAGCAGACACCAGTCGCAGGGTTTAGCTGAAGCTTTCTTT. Using reference TRBV28 and TRBJ1-1 for the parts outside the CDR3, the full variable domain is DVKVTQSSRYLVKRTGEKVFLECVQDMDHENMFWYRQDPGLGLRLIYFSYDVKMKEKGDIPEGYSVSREKKERFSLILESASTNQTSMYLCASRHQSQGLAEAFFGQGTRLTVV.

This clonotype was seen more than once but under ten times. The rearrangement joins TRBV10-2 to TRBJ2-7; D unclear. Deletions cut 0 bases from V and 4 bases from J, with 10 bases between. CDR1 and CDR2 (germline): WSHSY, SAAADI. The CDR3 contains 14 residues. The CDR3 DNA follows: TGCGCCAGCAGTGAGTCGTCAGCTCCTTACGAGCAGTACTTC. The encoded protein is CASSESSAPYEQYF.

The chain joins TRBV2 to TRBJ1-2; the D is unclear. Trimming stripped 1 base from V and 4 bases from J, with 10 bases between. Germline V gene sequence: CDR1 SNHLY, CDR2 FYNNEI. CDR3 size: 14 residues. The CDR3 DNA sequence: TGTGCCAGCAGTGAAGGCAACAGCCTCTATGGCTACACCTTC. Encoded protein: CASSEGNSLYGYTF.

This clonotype was counted at least ten times. V and J are TRBV27 and TRBJ2-3; D not certain. V was shortened by 0 bases and J by 4 bases, with 8 bases between the two germline ends. The CDR3 has 14 residues. Germline CDR1 and CDR2: MNHEY and SMNVEV (reference sequence). CDR3 DNA sequence: TGTGCCAGCAGTTTATCCCCCAGCGCAGATACGCAGTATTTT. Translated: CASSLSPSADTQYF.

The gene calls are TRBV4-2 and TRBJ2-5, with 11 bases identical to TRBD2. Per the germline V gene, CDR1 is LGHNA and CDR2 is YNFKEQ. The J segment lost 11 bases and the V segment lost 5 bases, leaving 16 bases of the junction unmatched. This CDR3 contains 16 residues. CDR3 protein: CASSLKLLAGVEEQYF. CDR3 nucleotides: TGTGCCAGCAGCTTAAAATTACTAGCGGGAGTGGAGGAGCAGTACTTC.

The chain uses TRBV15 and TRBJ2-1; 7 nucleotides align to TRBD2. Losses at the gene ends were 1 base for V and 3 bases for J; bases not matched to a gene: 3. Germline V lookup: CDR1 LNHNV, CDR2 YYDKDF (reference sequence). The CDR3 length is 15 residues. CDR3 residues: CATSRGLADYNEQFF. CDR3 sequence (DNA): TGTGCCACCAGCAGAGGTCTAGCGGACTACAATGAGCAGTTCTTC.

Notes on this clonotype: A much larger clone lies a single base off, so this may be a read error. J is TRBJ2-2 and V is TRBV20-1; 9 bases align to TRBD2. The trim removed 6 bases at V and 6 bases at J, leaving 11 bases unmatched. CDR1 and CDR2 from the germline V gene are DFQATT and SNEGSKA (reference sequence). CDR3 length equals 15 residues. In DNA, the CDR3 is TGCAGTGCGCATGTACTAGCGGGTTTCTCCGGGGAGCTGTTTTTT. It is translated as CSAHVLAGFSGELFF.

The V call is TRBV28, the J call TRBJ1-4, with D uncertain. CDR1 is MDHEN and CDR2 is SYDVKM in the germline V gene. The CDR3 is 15 residues long. V lost 3 bases and J lost 5, with 13 bases in between. Here the CDR3 DNA reads TGTGCCAGCAGTTTGTCCGGACCGAGAAATGAAAAACTGTTTTTT. Translated, it gives CASSLSGPRNEKLFF.

Remarks on this clonotype: This clone may be a read error of a much larger clone one base away. The chain carries TRBV15 and TRBJ2-7; 8 bases align to TRBD1. Germline CDR1 reads LNHNV; CDR2 reads YYDKDF (reference sequence). The CDR3 totals 15 residues. The CDR3 region has the DNA TGTGCCTCCAGCAGAGAAGCGACAGGGGATTACGAGCAGTACTTC. It encodes CASSREATGDYEQYF.

This chain uses TRBV20-1 with TRBJ2-7; D gene unclear. This CDR3 comprises 14 residues. Trimming stripped 2 bases from V and 7 bases from J, with 18 bases between. CDR1 DFQATT and CDR2 SNEGSKA come from the germline V gene (reference sequence). CDR3: CSARRPWHYGEQYF. DNA of the CDR3: TGCAGTGCTAGACGTCCCTGGCATTATGGGGAGCAGTACTTC.

Worth noting for this clonotype: Being one base from a much bigger clone, this may be a read error. The rearrangement joins TRBV25-1 to TRBJ2-1; TRBD1 matches 9 bases. Germline-derived CDR1 and CDR2 are MGHDK and SYGVNS. The V segment lost 8 bases and the J segment 12 bases; nucleotides outside the gene matches: 11. CDR3 length: 13 amino acids. CDR3 DNA: TGTGCCAGCGGAGGGACAGGGTTACCCCCGCAGTTCTTC. Amino acid sequence: CASGGTGLPPQFF. Complete variable domain (other parts from reference TRBV25-1 and TRBJ2-1): EADIYQTPRYLVIGTGKKITLECSQTMGHDKMYWYQQDPGMELHLIHYSYGVNSTEKGDLSSESTVSRIRTEHFPLTLESARPSHTSQYLCASGGTGLPPQFFGPGTRLTVL.

This clonotype has just a few counts. The rearrangement joins TRBV12-3 or TRBV12-4 to TRBJ2-3, with TRBD2 identical over 7 bases. CDR3 length: 15 amino acids. V lost 4 bases, J lost 0 bases, and 4 bases stayed unmatched. The CDR3 region has the DNA TGTGCCAGCAGTTCCGAGCGGGGCAGCACAGATACGCAGTATTTT. Its translation is CASSSERGSTDTQYF.

A word on this clonotype: A read error is possible here, since a much larger clone lies one base away. The chain combines TRBV15 with TRBJ2-7; TRBD1 agrees at 8 bases. Germline loops: CDR1 LNHNV, CDR2 YYDKDF (reference sequence). There are 14 residues in the CDR3. Trimming cost V 5 bases and J 3 bases; bases outside gene matches: 6. This CDR3 reads CATSVDRAGYEQYF. The CDR3 region has the DNA TGTGCCACCAGCGTGGACAGGGCCGGCTACGAGCAGTACTTC.

This chain uses TRBV6-1 with TRBJ2-7; possible D gene TRBD1, 5 bases. V lost 7 bases and J 4 bases, leaving 11 bases between the germline ends. The CDR3 runs to 12 residues. Germline loops: CDR1 MNHNS, CDR2 SASEGT. CDR3 residues: CASKDGAYEQYF. CDR3 nucleotide sequence: TGTGCCAGCAAGGATGGGGCGTACGAGCAGTACTTC.

Remarks on this clonotype: One junction end disagrees with the germline gene, perhaps due to a read error. The V call is TRBV28, the J call TRBJ2-3, with unresolved D. The CDR3 consists of 14 residues. The germline gives CDR1 MDHEN, CDR2 SYDVKM. DNA for the CDR3: TGTTCCAGCAGTCTAATTAGACCTGTCGGTACGCAGTATTTT. The encoded protein is CSSSLIRPVGTQYF.

In its sample, this clonotype was seen many times. The chain joins TRBV20-1 to TRBJ1-2; 11 nucleotides line up with TRBD1. The CDR3 extends over 14 amino acids. Germline assignment: CDR1 DFQATT and CDR2 SNEGSKA (reference sequence). The CDR3 DNA is TGCAGCGCTCAATCCGGGACAGGGGGTAACGGCTACACCTTC. It encodes CSAQSGTGGNGYTF.

This clonotype turned up a few times. V gene TRBV28 combines with J gene TRBJ1-2; TRBD1 matches 10 bases. CDR1 is MDHEN and CDR2 is SYDVKM in the germline V gene. J gave up 4 bases and V 5 bases, and 7 bases lay outside the gene matches. The CDR3 totals 15 residues. CDR3 in amino acids: CASSPTRTGGYGYTF. In DNA form, the CDR3 reads TGTGCCAGCAGTCCAACCCGGACAGGGGGCTATGGCTACACCTTC.

This clonotype showed up many times. The rearrangement uses TRBV6-2 or TRBV6-3 and TRBJ1-5; 7 bases line up with TRBD1. CDR1 is MNHEY, CDR2 SVGEGT, per germline. V trimming: 6 bases; J trimming: 3 bases; junction bases outside the gene matches: 5. This CDR3 is built from 14 residues. DNA for the CDR3: TGTGCCAGCAGCCCGACAGGGCTCAATCAGCCCCAGCATTTT. Protein product: CASSPTGLNQPQHF.

This clonotype has ten or more counts. The rearrangement joins TRBV28 to TRBJ1-2; D uncertain. CDR3 length: 13 amino acids. The ends were cut back, 6 bases at V and 4 bases at J, with 12 bases in the middle. Germline CDR1 and CDR2: MDHEN and SYDVKM. The CDR3: CASSTTFGYGYTF. As DNA, the CDR3 is TGTGCCAGCAGCACGACATTTGGCTATGGCTACACCTTC.

This clonotype was detected only a few times. The rearrangement links TRBV5-1 to TRBJ2-5, with D possibly being TRBD1 (6 bases). Between the trimmed V and J ends, which lost 0 bases and 4 bases, there was a span of 10 bases. This CDR3 has 14 amino acids. The germline V gene has CDR1 SGHRS and CDR2 YFSETQ. Here the CDR3 reads CASSLGTGRETQYF. The CDR3 nucleotides read TGCGCCAGCAGCTTGGGTACAGGGCGAGAGACCCAGTACTTC.